Included here is one TCR beta chain sequence, with context. The CDR3 consists of 12 residues. CDR1 SGHVS and CDR2 FQNEAQ come from the germline V gene. V lost 3 bases and J lost 11, with 13 bases in between. This sample was taken from a study of blood T cell repertoires in COVID-19. Study information: The United States, Italy and Spain were the sources of the acute and convalescent COVID-19 samples. T cells, B-cell-depleted T cells, or PBMCs supplied cDNA or gDNA.

Per the study methods: Reference gene primers were amplified, and this amplification served to estimate nucleated cell counts. The protocol was immunoSEQ multiplex PCR, while the TCRdb copy is restricted to in-frame clones and leaves out a portion. V, J and clone size were drawn from that table, and D and trimming were deduced from the DNA. The data show 110,000 or so clones, more than 75% seen once. The chain has TRBV7-8 and TRBJ1-1, with D possibly matching TRBD1 (6 bases). This sequence originates from a man in his fifties or sixties with acute or convalescent COVID-19. The sample taken for sequencing was peripheral blood. The CDR3 bases are TGTGCCAGCAGCTTCAAACAGGGTTGGGCTTTCTTT. Translation gives CASSFKQGWAFF.